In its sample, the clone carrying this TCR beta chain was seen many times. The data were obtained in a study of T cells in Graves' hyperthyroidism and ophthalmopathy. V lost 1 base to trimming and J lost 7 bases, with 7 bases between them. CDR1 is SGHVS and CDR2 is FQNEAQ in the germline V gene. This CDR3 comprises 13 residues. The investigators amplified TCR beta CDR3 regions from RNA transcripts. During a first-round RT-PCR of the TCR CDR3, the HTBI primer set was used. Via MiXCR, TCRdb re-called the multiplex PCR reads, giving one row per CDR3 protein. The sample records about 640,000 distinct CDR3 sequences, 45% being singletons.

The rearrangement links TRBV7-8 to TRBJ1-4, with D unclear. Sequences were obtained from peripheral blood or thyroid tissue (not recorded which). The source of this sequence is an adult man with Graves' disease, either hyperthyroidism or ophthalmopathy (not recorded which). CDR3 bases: TGTGCCAGCAGCTTAGGGATTAGTGAAAAACTGTTTTTT. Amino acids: CASSLGISEKLFF.